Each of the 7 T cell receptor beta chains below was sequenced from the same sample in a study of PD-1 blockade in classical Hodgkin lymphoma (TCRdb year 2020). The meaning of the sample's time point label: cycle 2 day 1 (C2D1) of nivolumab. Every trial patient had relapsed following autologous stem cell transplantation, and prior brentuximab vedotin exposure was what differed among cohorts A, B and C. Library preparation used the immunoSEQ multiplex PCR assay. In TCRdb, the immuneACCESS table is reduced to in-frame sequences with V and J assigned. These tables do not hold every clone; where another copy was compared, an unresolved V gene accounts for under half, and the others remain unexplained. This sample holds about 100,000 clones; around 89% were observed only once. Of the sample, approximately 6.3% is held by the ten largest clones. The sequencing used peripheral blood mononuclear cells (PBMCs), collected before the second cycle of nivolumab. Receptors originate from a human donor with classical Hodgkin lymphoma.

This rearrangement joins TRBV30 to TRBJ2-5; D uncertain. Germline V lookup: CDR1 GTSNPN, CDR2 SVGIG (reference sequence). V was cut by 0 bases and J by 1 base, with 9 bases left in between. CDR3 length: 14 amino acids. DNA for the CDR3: TGTGCCTGGAGTGTACGGCCAGGCCAAGAGACCCAGTACTTC. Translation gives CAWSVRPGQETQYF.

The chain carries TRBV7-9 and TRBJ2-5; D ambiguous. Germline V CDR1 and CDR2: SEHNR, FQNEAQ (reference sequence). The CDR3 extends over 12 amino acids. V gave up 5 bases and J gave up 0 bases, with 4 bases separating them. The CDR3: CASSPNQETQYF. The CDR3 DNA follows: TGTGCCAGCAGCCCCAACCAAGAGACCCAGTACTTC.

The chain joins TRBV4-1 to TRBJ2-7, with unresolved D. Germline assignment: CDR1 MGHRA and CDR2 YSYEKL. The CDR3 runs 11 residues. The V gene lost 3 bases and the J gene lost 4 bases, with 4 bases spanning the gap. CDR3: CASSHGYEQYF. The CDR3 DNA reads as TGCGCCAGCAGCCACGGGTACGAGCAGTACTTC.

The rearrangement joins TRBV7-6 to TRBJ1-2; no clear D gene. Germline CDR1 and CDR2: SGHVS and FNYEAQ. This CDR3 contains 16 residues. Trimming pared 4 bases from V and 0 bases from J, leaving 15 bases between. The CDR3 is CASSSTDGLANYGYTF. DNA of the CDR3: TGTGCCAGCAGCTCGACGGACGGGTTGGCTAACTATGGCTACACCTTC. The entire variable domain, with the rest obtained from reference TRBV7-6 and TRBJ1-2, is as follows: GAGVSQSPRYKVTKRGQDVALRCDPISGHVSLYWYRQALGQGPEFLTYFNYEAQQDKSGLPNDRFSAERPEGSISTLTIQRTEQRDSAMYRCASSSTDGLANYGYTFGSGTRLTVV.

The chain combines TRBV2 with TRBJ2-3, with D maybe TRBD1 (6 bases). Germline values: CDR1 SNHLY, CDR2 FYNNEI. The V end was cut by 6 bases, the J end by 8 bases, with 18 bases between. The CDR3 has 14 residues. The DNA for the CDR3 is TGTGCCAGCAGAGCCGGGACAACCGTTAGTACGCAGTATTTT. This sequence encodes CASRAGTTVSTQYF.

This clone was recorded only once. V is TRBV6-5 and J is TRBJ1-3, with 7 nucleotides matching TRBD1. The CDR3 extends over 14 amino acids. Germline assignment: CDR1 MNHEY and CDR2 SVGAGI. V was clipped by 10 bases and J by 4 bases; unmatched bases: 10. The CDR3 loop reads CATYPAGQGNTIYF. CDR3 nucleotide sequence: TGTGCCACCTATCCGGCGGGACAGGGAAACACCATATATTTT.

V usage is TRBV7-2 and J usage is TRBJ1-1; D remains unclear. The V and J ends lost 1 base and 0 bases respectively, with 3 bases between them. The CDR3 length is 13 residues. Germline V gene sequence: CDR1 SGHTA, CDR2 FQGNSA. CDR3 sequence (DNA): TGTGCCAGCAGCTTAGTCGTGAACACTGAAGCTTTCTTT. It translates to CASSLVVNTEAFF.